This TCR beta chain was retrieved from a study of cytomegalovirus exposure and HLA in healthy donors. About this clone itself: What it binds is not known.

CDR1 is SGDLS and CDR2 is YYNGEE in the germline V gene. The CDR3 is 14 amino acids. Between the trimmed V and J ends, which lost 0 bases and 5 bases, there was a span of 9 bases. Here immunoSEQ multiplex PCR was the method, and the copy in TCRdb shows in-frame clones only, minus some. The sample records under 200,000 clones, about nine tenths being singletons. General observations from the study: High sensitivity and specificity were reportedly achieved when the classifier diagnosed cytomegalovirus status. A few CMV-associated chains were confirmed in vitro to be specific for CMV antigens.

This clonotype was obtained from a man aged 18 to 29 in good health and CMV-seropositive. This chain links TRBV9 with TRBJ2-1, with a weak D call TRBD2 (5 bases). The sequenced material came from PBMCs. In nucleotides, the CDR3 is TGTGCCAGCAGCGTAGCTCAGCGGAACAATGAGCAGTTCTTC. This translates into CASSVAQRNNEQFF. Full variable domain (remainder filled in from reference TRBV9 and TRBJ2-1): DSGVTQTPKHLITATGQRVTLRCSPRSGDLSVYWYQQSLDQGLQFLIQYYNGEERAKGNILERFSAQQFPDLHSELNLSSLELGDSALYFCASSVAQRNNEQFFGPGTRLTVL.